Included here is one T cell receptor (beta chain) sequence, with context. Its specificity is unknown. These data belong to a study of somatic mutations in cytotoxic T cells in rheumatoid arthritis. This CDR3 contains 14 residues. Germline CDR1 SGHRS, CDR2 YFSETQ. With V trimmed by 4 bases and J by 8 bases, 4 bases remained unmatched. Assay: immunoSEQ multiplex PCR; the TCRdb copy retains only in-frame clones and omits some. The sample lists about 2,000 clones, around 85% seen once, with less than 45% in the top ten. Broader study findings: Age-matched healthy controls and rheumatoid arthritis patients had CD8+ T-cell clonality that did not differ significantly.

The chain has TRBV5-1 and TRBJ2-1, with 12 nucleotides matching TRBD1. Input material: CD8+ T cells sorted from blood. This clonotype originated in a man aged 55-75 years with rheumatoid arthritis. The CDR3, as DNA: TGCGCCAGCAGCCCGGGACAGGGGGCTGATGAGCAGTTCTTC. It specifies CASSPGQGADEQFF. Combining the CDR3 with reference TRBV5-1 and TRBJ2-1 gives the whole variable domain KAGVTQTPRYLIKTRGQQVTLSCSPISGHRSVSWYQQTPGQGLQFLFEYFSETQRNKGNFPGRFSGRQFSNSRSEMNVSTLELGDSALYLCASSPGQGADEQFFGPGTRLTVL.